This TCR beta chain was captured in a study of cytomegalovirus exposure and HLA in healthy donors. General observations from the study: A few V segments could not be told apart, such as TRBV6-2 and TRBV6-3, and were left out. Analysis performed later found 16,951 TCR beta sequences associated with HLA alleles at 0.05 false discovery rate.

In its sample, this clone was seen a few times. Its antigen is still unknown. Vbeta (60) and Jbeta (13) primers were used in the PCR. Clones were sequenced by immunoSEQ multiplex PCR, and TCRdb holds only the in-frame ones, with some missing. The sample holds a few hundred thousand clones; 70% to 90% are singletons and the top ten take roughly 7.4%. V was pared by 5 bases and J by 4 bases, with 8 bases between. Looked up from germline, CDR1 is MNHEY and CDR2 is SMNVEV (reference sequence). This CDR3 comprises 12 residues. The V gene is TRBV27, the J gene TRBJ2-5; D unresolved. Sequenced input: PBMCs. This clonotype was sampled from an older woman in good health and CMV-seropositive. CDR3 region: CASSEVGETQYF. The CDR3 nucleotides are TGTGCCAGCAGTGAGGTGGGAGAGACCCAGTACTTC.